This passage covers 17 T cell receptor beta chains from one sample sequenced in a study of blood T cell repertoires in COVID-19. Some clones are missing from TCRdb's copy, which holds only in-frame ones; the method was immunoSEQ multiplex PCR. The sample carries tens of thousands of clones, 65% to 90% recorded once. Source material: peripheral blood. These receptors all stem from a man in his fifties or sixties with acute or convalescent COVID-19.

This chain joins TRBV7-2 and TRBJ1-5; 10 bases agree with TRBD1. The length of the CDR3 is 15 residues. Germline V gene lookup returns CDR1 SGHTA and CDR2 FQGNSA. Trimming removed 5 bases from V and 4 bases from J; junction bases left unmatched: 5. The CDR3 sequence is CASSERTGGNQPQHF. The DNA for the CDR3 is TGTGCCAGCAGCGAACGGACAGGGGGTAATCAGCCCCAGCATTTT.

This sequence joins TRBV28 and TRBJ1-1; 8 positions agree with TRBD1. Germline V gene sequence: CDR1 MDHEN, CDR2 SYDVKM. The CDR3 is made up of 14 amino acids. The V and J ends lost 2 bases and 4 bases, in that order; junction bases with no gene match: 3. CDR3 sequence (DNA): TGTGCCAGCAGTTTAAGGACAGGGATCACTGAAGCTTTCTTT. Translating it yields CASSLRTGITEAFF.

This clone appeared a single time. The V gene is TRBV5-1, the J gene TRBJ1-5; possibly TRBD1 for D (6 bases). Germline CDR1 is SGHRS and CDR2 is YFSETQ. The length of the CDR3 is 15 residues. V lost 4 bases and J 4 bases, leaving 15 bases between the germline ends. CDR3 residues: CASSPAGGRNQPQHF. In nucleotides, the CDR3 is TGCGCCAGCAGCCCGGCTGGGGGCCGGAATCAGCCCCAGCATTTT.

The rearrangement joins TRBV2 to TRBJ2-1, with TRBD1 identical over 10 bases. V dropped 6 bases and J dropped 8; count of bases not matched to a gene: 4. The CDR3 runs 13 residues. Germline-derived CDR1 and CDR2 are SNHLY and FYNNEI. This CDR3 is CASSIGQGDEQFF. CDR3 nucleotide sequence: TGTGCCAGCAGCATCGGACAGGGGGATGAGCAGTTCTTC.

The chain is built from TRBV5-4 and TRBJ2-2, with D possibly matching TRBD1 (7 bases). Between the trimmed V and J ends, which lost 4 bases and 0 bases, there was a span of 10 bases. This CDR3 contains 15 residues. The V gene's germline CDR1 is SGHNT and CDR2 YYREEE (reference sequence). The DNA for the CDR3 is TGTGCCAGCAGCCGGGGGACAGCGAACACCGGGGAGCTGTTTTTT. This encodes CASSRGTANTGELFF.

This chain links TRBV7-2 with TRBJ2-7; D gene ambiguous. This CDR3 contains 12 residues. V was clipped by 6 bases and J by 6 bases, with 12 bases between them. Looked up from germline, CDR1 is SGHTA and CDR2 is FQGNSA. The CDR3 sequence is CASSNQFLEQYF. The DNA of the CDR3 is TGTGCCAGCAGTAATCAGTTCCTCGAGCAGTACTTC.

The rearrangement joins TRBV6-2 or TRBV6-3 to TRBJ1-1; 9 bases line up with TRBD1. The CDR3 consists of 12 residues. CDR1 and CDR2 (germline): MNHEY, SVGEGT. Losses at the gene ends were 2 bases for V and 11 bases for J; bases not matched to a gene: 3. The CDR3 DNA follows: TGTGCCAGCAGTTACGGACAGGGGTACGCTTTCTTT. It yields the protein CASSYGQGYAFF.

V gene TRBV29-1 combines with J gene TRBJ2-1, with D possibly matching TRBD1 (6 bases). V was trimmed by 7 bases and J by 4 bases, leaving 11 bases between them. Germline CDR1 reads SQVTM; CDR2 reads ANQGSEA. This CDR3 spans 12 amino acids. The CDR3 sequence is CSARTDYNEQFF. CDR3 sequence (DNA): TGCAGCGCCCGGACAGATTACAATGAGCAGTTCTTC.

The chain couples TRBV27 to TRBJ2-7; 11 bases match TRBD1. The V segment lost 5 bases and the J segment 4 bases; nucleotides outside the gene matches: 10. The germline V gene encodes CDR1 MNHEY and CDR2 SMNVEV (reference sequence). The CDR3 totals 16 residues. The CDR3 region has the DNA TGTGCCAGCAGTCCCCCGGACAGGGGGCGTAGGTACGAGCAGTACTTC. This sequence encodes CASSPPDRGRRYEQYF.

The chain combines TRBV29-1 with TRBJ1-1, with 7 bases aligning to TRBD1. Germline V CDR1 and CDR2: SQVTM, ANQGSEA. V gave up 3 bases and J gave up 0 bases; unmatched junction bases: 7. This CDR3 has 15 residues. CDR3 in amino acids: CSVDPGQTMNTEAFF. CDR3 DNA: TGCAGCGTTGACCCGGGACAGACCATGAACACTGAAGCTTTCTTT.

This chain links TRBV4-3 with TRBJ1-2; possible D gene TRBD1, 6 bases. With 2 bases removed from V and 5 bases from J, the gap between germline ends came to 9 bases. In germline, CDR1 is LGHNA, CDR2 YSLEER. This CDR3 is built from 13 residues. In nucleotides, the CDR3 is TGCGCCAGCAGCCAATTAGGGGGTTATGGCTACACCTTC. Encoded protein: CASSQLGGYGYTF.

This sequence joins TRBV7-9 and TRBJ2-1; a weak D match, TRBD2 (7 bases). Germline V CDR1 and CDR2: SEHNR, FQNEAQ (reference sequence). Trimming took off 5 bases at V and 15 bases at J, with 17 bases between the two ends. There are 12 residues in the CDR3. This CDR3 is CASSTGGPYRFF. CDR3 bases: TGTGCCAGCAGCACGGGGGGCCCCTATAGGTTCTTC.

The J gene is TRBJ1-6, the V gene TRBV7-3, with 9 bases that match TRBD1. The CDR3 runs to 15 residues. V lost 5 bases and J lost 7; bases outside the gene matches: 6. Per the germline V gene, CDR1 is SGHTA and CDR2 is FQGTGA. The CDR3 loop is CASSLGQGSNSPLHF. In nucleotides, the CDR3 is TGTGCCAGCAGCCTGGGACAGGGATCCAATTCACCCCTCCACTTT.

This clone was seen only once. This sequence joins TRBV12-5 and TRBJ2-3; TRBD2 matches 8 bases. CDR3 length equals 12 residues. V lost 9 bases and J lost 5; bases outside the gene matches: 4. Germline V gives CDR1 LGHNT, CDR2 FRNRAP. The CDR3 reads CASGGGGDTQYF. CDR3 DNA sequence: TGTGCTAGCGGGGGGGGAGGAGATACGCAGTATTTT.

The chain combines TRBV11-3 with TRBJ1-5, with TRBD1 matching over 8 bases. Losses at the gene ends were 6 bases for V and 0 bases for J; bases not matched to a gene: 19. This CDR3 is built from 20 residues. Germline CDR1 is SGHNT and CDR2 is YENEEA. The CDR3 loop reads CASRRRLRTGLRYSNQPQHF. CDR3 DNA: TGTGCCAGCAGACGACGATTGAGGACAGGGCTCCGTTATAGCAATCAGCCCCAGCATTTT.

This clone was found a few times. This chain's CDR3 is CASSGSGNEQFF. The DNA for the CDR3 is TGTGCCAGCAGCGGGAGCGGAAATGAGCAGTTCTTC. The V call is TRBV5-4, the J call TRBJ2-1, with D possibly matching TRBD2 (5 bases). CDR3 length equals 12 residues. Germline CDR1 and CDR2: SGHNT and YYREEE (reference sequence). V was pared by 4 bases and J by 7 bases, with 9 bases between.

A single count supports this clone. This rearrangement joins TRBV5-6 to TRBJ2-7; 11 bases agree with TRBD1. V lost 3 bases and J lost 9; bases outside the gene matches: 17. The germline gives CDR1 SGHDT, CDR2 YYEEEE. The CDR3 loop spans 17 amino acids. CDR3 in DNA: TGTGCCAGCAGCTCCGGACAGGGGGCCCTGACTGTTTTACGGCAGTACTTC. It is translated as CASSSGQGALTVLRQYF.